The 3 T cell receptor beta chains in this list originate from one sample, sequenced in a study of CD8 T cells in ankylosing spondylitis. TCRdb re-analysed the 5' RACE reads in MiXCR, keeping a single row per CDR3 protein. Among a few hundred thousand distinct CDR3 sequences, approximately 20% were seen once, and the ten largest hold 42%. Which antigens these TCRs recognize remains unknown. Study outcomes and limitations: Seemingly distinctive of ankylosing spondylitis blood was a TCR beta motif formed by eight highly homologous variants.

The material sequenced was blood, either unsorted or a sorted T cell fraction (not recorded which). These receptor sequences come from a male donor with ankylosing spondylitis.

The chain couples TRBV2 to TRBJ2-7, with TRBD1 identical over 9 bases. CDR3 size: 14 residues. V was clipped by 3 bases and J by 2 bases; unmatched bases: 2. Per germline, CDR1 SNHLY and CDR2 FYNNEI. The CDR3 here is CASSDGQGTYEQYF. CDR3 DNA sequence: TGTGCCAGCAGTGACGGACAGGGGACCTACGAGCAGTACTTC.

The chain couples TRBV6-1 to TRBJ2-5; no reliable D call. The CDR3 length is 14 residues. Germline loops: CDR1 MNHNS, CDR2 SASEGT. Trimming took 4 bases from V and 0 from J, leaving 9 bases between them. The CDR3 loop is CASSAFQYQETQYF. The CDR3 nucleotides read TGTGCCAGCAGTGCTTTCCAGTACCAAGAGACCCAGTACTTC.

The V gene is TRBV7-6, the J gene TRBJ1-1; D is unresolved. With 3 bases removed from V and 4 bases from J, the gap between germline ends came to 12 bases. In germline, CDR1 is SGHVS, CDR2 FNYEAQ. This CDR3 has 14 amino acids. Here the CDR3 DNA reads TGTGCCAGCAGCTTTATGGGTTCTGGCACTGAAGCTTTCTTT. It yields the protein CASSFMGSGTEAFF.